These 13 T cell receptor beta chains share one sample of origin, sequenced in a study of T cells expressing NK-cell markers. TCRdb re-called the 5' RACE reads and shows each CDR3 protein once, DNA omitted. The data show hundreds of thousands of distinct CDR3 sequences, and the top ten clones hold more than 3.5%. Sequenced input: blood T cells: a sorted CD56 or NKG2C T cell subset, CD4+ or CD8+ T cells, or bulk PBMC T cells (not recorded which). The receptors originated from a woman between 18 and 70 years old in good health.

This chain connects TRBV7-2 to TRBJ2-1; TCRdb names TRBD1, which stays unverified in the absence of DNA. The CDR3 covers 16 residues. CDR1 is SGHTA, CDR2 FQGNSA, per germline. This chain's CDR3 is CASSLLGGVGYNEQFF.

The CDR3 sequence is CASSPTGKAKNIQYF. The chain joins TRBV7-9 to TRBJ2-4; the TRBD1 assignment by TCRdb is unverifiable without DNA. CDR3 length: 15 residues. Looked up from germline, CDR1 is SEHNR and CDR2 is FQNEAQ (reference sequence).

The rearrangement uses TRBV11-2 and TRBJ2-1; TCRdb selects TRBD1, and the lack of DNA leaves this call unchecked. Germline V gives CDR1 SGHAT, CDR2 FQNNGV. The CDR3 sequence is 14 residues long. CDR3 loop: CASSSNRVSNEQFF.

This chain links TRBV6-1 with TRBJ2-1; TCRdb's assignment of TRBD1 cannot be checked, as there is no DNA. CDR3 length: 14 amino acids. Germline V gene data show CDR1 as MNHNS and CDR2 as SASEGT. Here the CDR3 reads CASRGQGGSGEQFF.

CDR3 amino acids: CASSQDPQGVAGANVLTF. The V and J genes are TRBV4-3 and TRBJ2-6; the D gene TCRdb calls, TRBD1, cannot be checked with no DNA. CDR1 LGHNA and CDR2 YSLEER come from the germline V gene. The CDR3 totals 18 residues.

This chain connects TRBV7-9 to TRBJ2-7; TCRdb names TRBD1, which stays unverified in the absence of DNA. This CDR3 contains 16 residues. Germline loops: CDR1 SEHNR, CDR2 FQNEAQ (reference sequence). CDR3 sequence: CASSLSDDRGVIEQYF.

The rearrangement links TRBV7-9 to TRBJ1-6. This CDR3 has 14 amino acids. The germline CDR1 and CDR2 sequences are SEHNR and FQNEAQ (reference sequence). The chain's CDR3 is CASHLAGGNSPLHF.

This sequence joins TRBV11-2 and TRBJ1-2. The CDR3 has 13 residues. CDR1 and CDR2 (germline): SGHAT, FQNNGV. CDR3 amino acids: CASSLDVGFGYTF.

The chain uses TRBV7-2 and TRBJ1-1; TCRdb proposes TRBD1, but this gene call is untestable without DNA. The CDR3 runs to 14 residues. The germline V gene encodes CDR1 SGHTA and CDR2 FQGNSA. The CDR3 spells CASSTGTVGTEAFF.

The rearrangement links TRBV5-5 to TRBJ1-5; the D call of TRBD1 rests on TCRdb alone, since no DNA is present to check it. The CDR3 is 16 amino acids. CDR1 is SGHKS and CDR2 is YYEKEE in the germline V gene (reference sequence). The CDR3 protein is CASSPRVELRNQPQHF.

The gene calls are TRBV4-3 and TRBJ2-3; TCRdb's D call of TRBD2 is untestable without DNA. The germline V gene has CDR1 LGHNA and CDR2 YSLEER. The CDR3 has 16 residues. This CDR3 reads CASSQDLRRGTDTQYF.

V is TRBV18 and J is TRBJ2-1; no DNA is available, so the TRBD1 call from TCRdb remains unchecked. The germline V gene has CDR1 KGHSH and CDR2 LQKENI. This CDR3 has 16 amino acids. CDR3: CASSPLGALGDNEQFF.

The chain employs TRBV30 and TRBJ2-7; no DNA is available, so the TRBD1 call from TCRdb remains unchecked. This CDR3 is 15 amino acids long. Germline V CDR1 and CDR2: GTSNPN, SVGIG (reference sequence). The CDR3 protein is CAWSETRDVSYEQYF.